This TCR beta chain was identified in a study of OX40 agonist ivuxolimab in advanced cancers. Study information: Hepatocellular carcinoma, melanoma, renal cell or head and neck cancer was diagnosed in the dose-escalation patients. Partial response was recorded in three patients: one hepatocellular carcinoma and two cutaneous melanoma cases.

TCRdb's table, derived via immunoSEQ multiplex PCR, lists solely in-frame clones and lacks some. The sample lists under 75,000 clones, approximately 86% occurring once. Looked up from germline, CDR1 is ENHRY and CDR2 is SYGVKD. With 11 bases removed from V and 3 bases from J, the gap between germline ends came to 7 bases. The CDR3 is made up of 11 amino acids. The gene calls are TRBV10-3 and TRBJ2-2; D uncertain. This clonotype was obtained from an adult with an advanced solid tumor such as melanoma, head and neck, liver or kidney cancer. The specimen was CD4+ or CD8+ T cells sorted from blood, collected in a trial of the OX40 agonist ivuxolimab. The CDR3 loop reads CAARDTGELFF. The CDR3 nucleotides read TGTGCCGCCCGGGACACCGGGGAGCTGTTTTTT.